This T cell receptor beta chain was observed in a study of blood T cell repertoires in COVID-19. Study at large: Some COVID-19 samples were acute and others convalescent; all came from the United States, Italy and Spain. Sources were T cells, B-cell-depleted T cells, or PBMCs; the material itself was cDNA or gDNA.

This CDR3 contains 15 residues. Per germline, CDR1 MDHEN and CDR2 SYDVKM. V lost 5 bases to trimming and J lost 6 bases; unmatched junction nucleotides: 12. Per the study methods: Amplification of reference gene primers was used by the study to estimate nucleated cell counts. Here immunoSEQ multiplex PCR was the method, and the copy in TCRdb shows in-frame clones only, minus some. The D gene and trimming were derived from the DNA, and the V and J assignments and clone size from that table. The table lists 63,000 or so clones, roughly three quarters of them singletons. The source material was peripheral blood. The TCR comes from a human donor in a cohort sampled during active COVID-19. The V gene is TRBV28, the J gene TRBJ1-1; 7 nucleotides match TRBD1. The CDR3 DNA follows: TGTGCCAGCAGTCCCTCCCCTACAACAGGGGCTGAAGCTTTCTTT. Translating it yields CASSPSPTTGAEAFF.